These 29 T cell receptor beta chains originate from one sample sequenced in a study of post-analysis software for immune sequencing data (dated by TCRdb to the mid-2010s). Library method: PCR. Sequencer: Illumina HiSeq 2500. To reduce PCR and sequencing biases, unique molecular identifiers were built into the TCR beta cDNA libraries. The public sequencing data were trimmed at Q25 with fastp and processed into clonotypes with MiXCR by TCRdb, which kept only in-frame beta chains. Rows are unified per CDR3 protein, each entry keeping the most common DNA and genes. Within this sample are around 710,000 distinct CDR3 sequences, with about 43% of them counted one time only. The ten largest clonotypes hold approximately 4.4% of the sample. These receptors have no identified antigens. The investigation overall reported the following: Significantly higher frequencies in patients than in controls were found for about five TRBV segments, including TRBV5-6, TRBV5-1 and TRBV20-1.

The specimen sequenced was blood. The receptor source for this set is a girl aged 10 to 17 with multiple sclerosis.

DNA for the CDR3: TGTGCCAGCAGCTTCTTGGCGGCGGGACCGTCAGATACGCAGTATTTT. As protein: CASSFLAAGPSDTQYF. The chain uses TRBV7-2 and TRBJ2-3; tentative D call: TRBD2 (6 bases). The CDR3 consists of 16 residues. With 3 bases removed from V and 4 bases from J, the gap between germline ends came to 17 bases. CDR1 is SGHTA, CDR2 FQGNSA, per germline. Based on the CDR3 plus reference TRBV7-2 and TRBJ2-3, the full variable domain is GAGVSQSPSNKVTEKGKDVELRCDPISGHTALYWYRQSLGQGLEFLIYFQGNSAPDKSGLPSDRFSAERTGGSVSTLTIQRTQQEDSAVYLCASSFLAAGPSDTQYFGPGTRLTVL.

The chain couples TRBV4-2 to TRBJ2-3; 7 bases match TRBD2. The CDR3 spans 16 residues. CDR1 and CDR2 from the germline V gene are LGHNA and YNFKEQ. After removal of 3 bases from V and 4 bases from J, the junction contained 10 bases not matched to a gene. CDR3 region: CASSHRLAGSPDTQYF. Written as DNA, the CDR3 is TGTGCCAGCAGCCACCGATTAGCGGGCTCGCCAGATACGCAGTATTTT.

CDR3 coding DNA: TGTGCCAGCAGCTCCGGACAGGGGTTGTATGGCTACACCTTC. Protein sequence: CASSSGQGLYGYTF. The V gene is TRBV7-9, the J gene TRBJ1-2, with 9 positions matching TRBD1. The CDR3 is 14 residues long. Trimming removed 4 bases from V and 5 bases from J; junction bases left unmatched: 5. CDR1 SEHNR and CDR2 FQNEAQ come from the germline V gene (reference sequence).

This chain joins TRBV4-2 and TRBJ2-1; 7 bases align to TRBD2. From germline, CDR1 is LGHNA and CDR2 YNFKEQ. V lost 0 bases, J lost 2 bases, and 7 bases stayed unmatched. The CDR3 sequence is 17 residues long. CDR3 in DNA: TGTGCCAGCAGCCAAGATCATCCGGGAGGTACCTACAATGAGCAGTTCTTC. It specifies CASSQDHPGGTYNEQFF.

The chain links TRBV27 to TRBJ2-7, with TRBD1 as a possible D gene (6 bases). V shed 2 bases and J shed 7 bases, with 15 bases lying between them. The CDR3 spans 14 residues. Germline V gene sequence: CDR1 MNHEY, CDR2 SMNVEV (reference sequence). CDR3 amino acids: CASSLEGTGREQYF. DNA for the CDR3: TGTGCCAGCAGTTTAGAAGGCACAGGGCGGGAGCAGTACTTC.

This clonotype was observed a handful of times. The rearrangement uses TRBV7-9 and TRBJ2-1; no definite D call. Trimming pared 2 bases from V and 6 bases from J, leaving 26 bases between. The germline V gene has CDR1 SEHNR and CDR2 FQNEAQ (reference sequence). The CDR3 is 19 residues long. This chain's CDR3 is CASSLLPLLVGPATNEQFF. The CDR3 nucleotides read TGTGCCAGCAGCTTACTCCCCTTGCTGGTAGGCCCGGCGACCAATGAGCAGTTCTTC.

The V gene is TRBV29-1, the J gene TRBJ2-7; 9 bases are a match to TRBD2. CDR3 size: 13 residues. V lost 7 bases to trimming and J lost 1 base; unmatched junction nucleotides: 5. Germline CDR1 is SQVTM and CDR2 is ANQGSEA. This chain's CDR3 is CSALAGPSYEQYF. For the CDR3, the DNA is TGCAGCGCTCTAGCGGGACCTTCCTACGAGCAGTACTTC.

The chain couples TRBV5-1 to TRBJ2-2; TRBD2 matches 11 bases. J gave up 2 bases and V 0 bases, and 3 bases lay outside the gene matches. Germline loops: CDR1 SGHRS, CDR2 YFSETQ. This CDR3 is 17 amino acids long. The CDR3 coding sequence is TGCGCCAGCAGCTTGGTCCTAGCGGGAGGCAACACCGGGGAGCTGTTTTTT. Its protein product is CASSLVLAGGNTGELFF. Full variable domain (remainder filled in from reference TRBV5-1 and TRBJ2-2): KAGVTQTPRYLIKTRGQQVTLSCSPISGHRSVSWYQQTPGQGLQFLFEYFSETQRNKGNFPGRFSGRQFSNSRSEMNVSTLELGDSALYLCASSLVLAGGNTGELFFGEGSRLTVL.

The gene calls are TRBV20-1 and TRBJ2-7; D is undetermined. Trimming cost V 3 bases and J 1 base, with 10 bases left between them. CDR1 is DFQATT, CDR2 SNEGSKA, per germline (reference sequence). The CDR3 has 13 amino acids. The CDR3 loop reads CSASRTASYEQYF. The CDR3 region has the DNA TGCAGTGCTAGCAGGACGGCTTCCTACGAGCAGTACTTC.

The chain has TRBV9 and TRBJ2-7; 7 bases match TRBD1. Gene TRBJ2-5 matches the end of the DNA better, so the J call may be wrong. Germline V gene lookup returns CDR1 SGDLS and CDR2 YYNGEE. This CDR3 has 14 residues. The CDR3 protein is CASSERGGAETQYF. The CDR3 coding sequence is TGTGCCAGCAGCGAGAGAGGGGGCGCCGAGACCCAGTACTTC.

The V gene is TRBV12-3 or TRBV12-4, the J gene TRBJ2-4, with a weak D call TRBD1 (5 bases). Trimming pared 6 bases from V and 0 bases from J, leaving 18 bases between. The CDR3 consists of 17 residues. The CDR3 nucleotides are TGTGCCAGCAGCCCCAGACAGCCGAGTCTAGCCAAAAACATTCAGTACTTC. Its translation is CASSPRQPSLAKNIQYF.

The DNA for the CDR3 is TGTGCTAGTGGTTCGCCCCCCGGGGCCCCAGAGACCCAGTACTTC. Translated: CASGSPPGAPETQYF. The chain links TRBV12-5 to TRBJ2-5; D is tentatively TRBD1 or TRBD2 (5 bases each). The CDR3 is 15 amino acids. Germline lookup yields CDR1 LGHNT and CDR2 FRNRAP. The V end lost 4 bases, the J end lost 4 bases, and 16 bases lay between the germline ends.

In DNA, the CDR3 is TGTGCCAGCAGCCCAGGGACGCCCTTTAATGAAAAACTGTTTTTT. Residues: CASSPGTPFNEKLFF. The J gene is TRBJ1-4, the V gene TRBV7-2; a weak D match, TRBD1 (5 bases). The CDR3 sequence is 15 residues long. The germline CDR1 and CDR2 sequences are SGHTA and FQGNSA. V was shortened by 5 bases and J by 4 bases, with 14 bases between the two germline ends.

This clonotype was detected only a few times. V usage is TRBV18 and J usage is TRBJ2-7, with D possibly matching TRBD1 (6 bases). The DNA matches TRBJ2-5 better at its end, which makes the J call doubtful. Germline V gene lookup returns CDR1 KGHSH and CDR2 LQKENI. The CDR3 loop spans 17 amino acids. The CDR3 loop reads CASSPPTGTTDRETQYF. The CDR3 nucleotides read TGTGCCAGCTCACCACCCACCGGGACAACCGACCGGGAGACCCAGTACTTC.

The chain couples TRBV24-1 to TRBJ2-1; D is perhaps TRBD2 (5 bases). The V and J ends lost 1 base and 5 bases respectively, with 8 bases between them. Germline assignment: CDR1 KGHDR and CDR2 SFDVKD. The CDR3 consists of 14 residues. CDR3 protein: CATSDFQRNNEQFF. Here the CDR3 DNA reads TGTGCCACCAGTGATTTTCAGCGGAACAATGAGCAGTTCTTC.

This chain joins TRBV7-9 and TRBJ2-1, with D perhaps matching TRBD1 (6 bases). V gave up 5 bases and J gave up 0 bases, with 14 bases separating them. Per the germline V gene, CDR1 is SEHNR and CDR2 is FQNEAQ (reference sequence). This CDR3 region has 16 residues. The CDR3 bases are TGTGCCAGCAGCACCTCCACAGGGCTCTCCTACAATGAGCAGTTCTTC. Translating it yields CASSTSTGLSYNEQFF.

This clonotype came up a few times. The chain combines TRBV7-9 with TRBJ2-7; possibly TRBD2 for D (7 bases). Germline V gives CDR1 SEHNR, CDR2 FQNEAQ (reference sequence). The CDR3 contains 16 residues. Between the trimmed V and J ends, which lost 5 bases and 0 bases, there was a span of 17 bases. The CDR3 is CASSRTGGLSSYEQYF. CDR3 nucleotide sequence: TGTGCCAGCAGCCGTACGGGGGGCCTAAGCTCCTACGAGCAGTACTTC.

The table lists this clonotype with a few counts. The chain links TRBV4-1 to TRBJ2-1; 10 nucleotides line up with TRBD2. The J segment lost 0 bases and the V segment lost 5 bases, leaving 4 bases of the junction unmatched. Germline loops: CDR1 MGHRA, CDR2 YSYEKL. This CDR3 has 16 amino acids. The CDR3 is CASSSTSGASYNEQFF. For the CDR3, the DNA is TGCGCCAGCAGCTCCACTAGCGGGGCCTCCTACAATGAGCAGTTCTTC.

The chain is built from TRBV18 and TRBJ2-7; D gene ambiguous. The CDR3 spans 14 residues. Between the trimmed V and J ends, which lost 8 bases and 1 base, there was a span of 15 bases. The germline CDR1 and CDR2 sequences are KGHSH and LQKENI. Here the CDR3 DNA reads TGTGCCAGCCCCCGGGTAGGCCGATCCTACGAGCAGTACTTC. It translates to CASPRVGRSYEQYF.

The rearrangement uses TRBV5-6 and TRBJ2-3, with D perhaps matching TRBD2 (5 bases). Trimming stripped 4 bases from V and 2 bases from J, with 14 bases between. This CDR3 contains 15 residues. CDR1 is SGHDT and CDR2 is YYEEEE in the germline V gene. DNA for the CDR3: TGTGCCAGCAGCCGGGGAGCTGAATACACAGATACGCAGTATTTT. It translates to CASSRGAEYTDTQYF.

The chain is built from TRBV7-2 and TRBJ2-7, with D tentatively TRBD1 (5 bases). The V end was cut by 2 bases, the J end by 0 bases, with 14 bases between. The CDR3 length is 16 residues. Germline assignment: CDR1 SGHTA and CDR2 FQGNSA. CDR3 region: CASSLRAGSFSYEQYF. CDR3 bases: TGTGCCAGCAGCTTACGGGCAGGGTCCTTCTCCTACGAGCAGTACTTC. Using reference TRBV7-2 and TRBJ2-7 for the parts outside the CDR3, the full variable domain is GAGVSQSPSNKVTEKGKDVELRCDPISGHTALYWYRQSLGQGLEFLIYFQGNSAPDKSGLPSDRFSAERTGGSVSTLTIQRTQQEDSAVYLCASSLRAGSFSYEQYFGPGTRLTVT.

This chain connects TRBV29-1 to TRBJ2-1; D might be TRBD1 or TRBD2, each matching 5 bases. Germline lookup yields CDR1 SQVTM and CDR2 ANQGSEA. This CDR3 spans 14 amino acids. Trimming cost V 6 bases and J 6 bases, with 18 bases left between them. The CDR3 loop is CSVLQKGTGNEQFF. The CDR3 bases are TGCAGCGTACTCCAGAAGGGGACGGGCAATGAGCAGTTCTTC.

This clonotype turned up a few times. The chain has TRBV20-1 and TRBJ1-6; D gene unclear. V was trimmed by 8 bases and J by 7 bases, leaving 18 bases between them. The germline V gene encodes CDR1 DFQATT and CDR2 SNEGSKA (reference sequence). The CDR3 has 14 residues. The CDR3 bases are TGCAGTTGCCTCGGGGAGATCGGGAATTCACCCCTCCACTTT. Translation gives CSCLGEIGNSPLHF.

The V call is TRBV10-3, the J call TRBJ1-2; TRBD1 is a possible D gene (5 bases). CDR1 is ENHRY, CDR2 SYGVKD, per germline. The CDR3 runs to 12 residues. V lost 8 bases and J 5 bases, leaving 12 bases between the germline ends. CDR3 residues: CAIFEGTYGYTF. The CDR3 nucleotides are TGTGCCATCTTTGAGGGGACGTATGGCTACACCTTC.

The chain combines TRBV12-3 or TRBV12-4 with TRBJ2-3; D remains unclear. The CDR3 loop spans 16 amino acids. Trimming removed 2 bases from V and 4 bases from J, with 16 bases in between. Written as DNA, the CDR3 is TGTGCCAGCAGTTTACAGACCAGAGGACGCGCAGATACGCAGTATTTT. It translates to CASSLQTRGRADTQYF.

This clonotype turned up a few times. Mismatch with germline at one junction end may stem from a read error. The CDR3 DNA follows: TGCGGTGCTTCCCAGTGGGCTAGCGGGTACGAGCAGTACTTC. As protein: CGASQWASGYEQYF. This sequence joins TRBV20-1 and TRBJ2-4, with 8 bases fitting TRBD2. The end of the DNA fits TRBJ2-7 better, so the J call may be wrong. In germline, CDR1 is DFQATT, CDR2 SNEGSKA (reference sequence). The CDR3 is 14 residues long.

As concerns this clonotype: Germline is not matched at one junction end, which may reflect a read error. The chain links TRBV15 to TRBJ2-7; D possibly corresponds to TRBD1 (5 bases). CDR1 is LNHNV and CDR2 is YYDKDF in the germline V gene (reference sequence). The CDR3 runs 15 residues. The CDR3 is CATSRDLGRVNERYF. CDR3 in DNA: TGTGCCACCAGCAGAGATCTAGGCAGGGTAAACGAGCGGTACTTC.

On this clonotype itself: The junction departs from germline at one end; a sequencing error may be responsible. V and J are TRBV12-3 or TRBV12-4 and TRBJ2-5; TRBD2 matches 7 bases. The CDR3 extends over 14 amino acids. In nucleotides, the CDR3 is TGTGTCAGCAGTTCTGGACTAGTACAAGAGACCCAGTACTTC. Protein sequence: CVSSSGLVQETQYF.

V gene TRBV28 combines with J gene TRBJ2-4, with TRBD2 matching over 12 bases. The end of the DNA is better explained by TRBJ2-7, so the J call may be wrong. The CDR3 sequence is 15 residues long. In germline, CDR1 is MDHEN, CDR2 SYDVKM. CDR3 region: CASSVGLAGPYEQYF. The CDR3 nucleotides read TGTGCCAGCAGTGTCGGACTAGCGGGGCCCTACGAGCAGTACTTC.